These 9 T cell receptor beta chains originate from one sample sequenced in a study of cytomegalovirus exposure and HLA in healthy donors. Amplification used 60 Vbeta primers and 13 Jbeta primers. The repertoire was sequenced with immunoSEQ multiplex PCR; TCRdb's copy has only in-frame clones and lacks some. The data contain under 200,000 clones, 77% of them seen just once; the ten biggest clones take up 7% to 9%. Sequencing input: PBMCs. The receptors derive from a male donor in good health and CMV-seropositive.

The rearrangement links TRBV29-1 to TRBJ1-2; tentatively, D is TRBD1 (5 bases). V lost 7 bases, J lost 4 bases, and 16 bases lay in between. The length of the CDR3 is 13 residues. Germline CDR1 SQVTM, CDR2 ANQGSEA. The chain's CDR3 is CSAGSQGSYGYTF. In DNA, the CDR3 is TGCAGCGCTGGGTCGCAGGGCTCCTATGGCTACACCTTC.

This sequence joins TRBV6-5 and TRBJ2-5, with 12 nucleotides matching TRBD1. The assigned J gene may be wrong: the sequence end matches TRBJ2-7 better. This CDR3 has 13 residues. CDR1 and CDR2 (germline): MNHEY, SVGAGI. The CDR3 loop is CASSRDRGREQYF. The CDR3 DNA reads as TGTGCCAGCAGTCGGGACAGGGGGCGCGAGCAGTACTTC.

The chain joins TRBV7-8 to TRBJ2-7, with D tentatively TRBD2 (5 bases). The germline V and J ends were trimmed by 7 bases and 6 bases, with 19 bases remaining between them. The CDR3 contains 14 residues. Germline V gene data show CDR1 as SGHVS and CDR2 as FQNEAQ. The CDR3 nucleotides are TGTGCCAGCATGGACCCCGACCGGGGTGTCGAGCAGTACTTC. It specifies CASMDPDRGVEQYF.

The rearrangement joins TRBV2 to TRBJ2-3; TRBD2 aligns across 14 bases. The CDR3 covers 19 residues. CDR1 is SNHLY and CDR2 is FYNNEI in the germline V gene. After removal of 6 bases from V and 4 bases from J, the junction contained 15 bases not matched to a gene. CDR3 nucleotides: TGTGCCAGCAGGTATCTCCCGGGACTAGCGGGGGAGGGAGCAGATACGCAGTATTTT. It translates to CASRYLPGLAGEGADTQYF.

This chain links TRBV5-1 with TRBJ1-3; 7 bases agree with TRBD1. The CDR3 has 15 residues. Trimming at V came to 0 bases and at J to 3 bases, leaving 3 bases not matched to a gene. From germline, CDR1 is SGHRS and CDR2 YFSETQ. CDR3 sequence: CASSLEGDSGNTIYF. The CDR3 DNA is TGCGCCAGCAGCTTGGAGGGGGACAGTGGAAACACCATATATTTT.

The V call is TRBV10-3, the J call TRBJ2-5, with D tentatively TRBD1 (5 bases). V lost 5 bases to trimming and J lost 1 base, with 14 bases between them. CDR1 and CDR2 (germline): ENHRY, SYGVKD. CDR3 size: 15 residues. The CDR3 region has the DNA TGTGCCATCAGTTTGACTGGGGCCCCCCAAGAGACCCAGTACTTC. This translates into CAISLTGAPQETQYF.

The V gene is TRBV30, the J gene TRBJ1-2, with a possible D match to TRBD1 (6 bases). This CDR3 has 18 residues. Germline CDR1 and CDR2: GTSNPN and SVGIG (reference sequence). V lost 0 bases to trimming and J lost 0 bases, with 20 bases between them. The CDR3 DNA is TGTGCCTGGAGTGTACTTAAGGGGGAACAGGGAACTAACTATGGCTACACCTTC. It is translated as CAWSVLKGEQGTNYGYTF.

V gene TRBV4-2 combines with J gene TRBJ2-3; 8 positions agree with TRBD2. After removal of 0 bases from V and 0 bases from J, the junction contained 5 bases not matched to a gene. Germline V gene lookup returns CDR1 LGHNA and CDR2 YNFKEQ. This CDR3 spans 17 amino acids. Here the CDR3 reads CASSQDFSGSSTDTQYF. The CDR3 DNA reads TGTGCCAGCAGCCAAGATTTCAGCGGGAGTAGCACAGATACGCAGTATTTT.

The chain recombines TRBV7-3 with TRBJ2-2; 10 bases map to TRBD2. The V and J ends lost 6 bases and 4 bases, in that order; junction bases with no gene match: 8. This CDR3 spans 16 amino acids. Germline V gene lookup returns CDR1 SGHTA and CDR2 FQGTGA. The CDR3 sequence: CASSLGLAGATGELFF. In nucleotides, the CDR3 is TGTGCCAGCAGTTTAGGGCTAGCGGGGGCCACCGGGGAGCTGTTTTTT.